This TCR beta chain was observed in a study of STAT5B mutations in CD4+ large granular lymphocyte leukemia. Broader study findings: The CD4+ versus CD8+ T-LGLL clonality difference may reflect limited sample size.

This clone was observed a few times. Its specificity is unknown. CDR3 size: 12 residues. The V gene lost 2 bases and the J gene lost 7 bases, with 9 bases spanning the gap. From germline, CDR1 is KGHSH and CDR2 LQKENI. Clones were read by immunoSEQ multiplex PCR, and TCRdb kept only the in-frame ones, dropping some. The sample lists 40,000 to 55,000 clones, about 86% occurring once. The source is a human donor in good health. The sequenced material came from CD4+ T cells from blood buffy coats. V gene TRBV18 combines with J gene TRBJ2-7; D gene ambiguous. The CDR3 coding sequence is TGTGCCAGCTCACCAATCGCGGAAGAGCAGTACTTC. Amino acids: CASSPIAEEQYF.